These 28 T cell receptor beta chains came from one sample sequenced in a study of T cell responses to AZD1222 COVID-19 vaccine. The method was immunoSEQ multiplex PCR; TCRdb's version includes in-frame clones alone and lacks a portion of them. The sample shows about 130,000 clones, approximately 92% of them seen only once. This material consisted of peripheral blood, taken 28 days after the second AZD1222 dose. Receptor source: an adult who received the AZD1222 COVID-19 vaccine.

The CDR3 region has the DNA TGTGCCAGCAGCCCTAGAAGGACAGGGGGTTCCTATACGCAGTATTTT. Translation gives CASSPRRTGGSYTQYF. The V call is TRBV5-6, the J call TRBJ2-3; 10 nucleotides line up with TRBD1. Germline assignment: CDR1 SGHDT and CDR2 YYEEEE. V shed 4 bases, J shed 7 bases, and the junction held 12 bases outside the gene matches. CDR3 size: 16 residues.

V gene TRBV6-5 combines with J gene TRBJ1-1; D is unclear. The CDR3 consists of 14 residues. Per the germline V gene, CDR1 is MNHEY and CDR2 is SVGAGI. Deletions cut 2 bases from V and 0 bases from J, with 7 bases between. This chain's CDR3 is CASSYGLLNTEAFF. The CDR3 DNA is TGTGCCAGCAGTTACGGGCTATTGAACACTGAAGCTTTCTTT.

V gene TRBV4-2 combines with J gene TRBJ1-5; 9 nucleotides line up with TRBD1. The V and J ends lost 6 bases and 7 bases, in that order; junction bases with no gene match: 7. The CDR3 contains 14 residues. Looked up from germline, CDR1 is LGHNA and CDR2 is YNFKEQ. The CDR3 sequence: CASRPQGAGQPQHF. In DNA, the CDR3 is TGTGCCAGCAGACCACAGGGGGCAGGACAGCCCCAGCATTTT.

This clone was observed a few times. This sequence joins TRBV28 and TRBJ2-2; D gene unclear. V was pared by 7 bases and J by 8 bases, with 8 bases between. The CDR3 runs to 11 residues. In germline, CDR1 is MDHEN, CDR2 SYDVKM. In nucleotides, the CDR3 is TGTGCCAGCACCCTTGGAGGGGAGCTGTTTTTT. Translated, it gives CASTLGGELFF.

The CDR3 DNA follows: TGCGCCAGCAGCACCAGGGGCTTGAACACTGAAGCTTTCTTT. It translates to CASSTRGLNTEAFF. The V call is TRBV5-1, the J call TRBJ1-1; tentatively, D is TRBD1 (6 bases). V was clipped by 4 bases and J by 0 bases, with 10 bases between them. The CDR3 has 14 amino acids. From germline, CDR1 is SGHRS and CDR2 YFSETQ.

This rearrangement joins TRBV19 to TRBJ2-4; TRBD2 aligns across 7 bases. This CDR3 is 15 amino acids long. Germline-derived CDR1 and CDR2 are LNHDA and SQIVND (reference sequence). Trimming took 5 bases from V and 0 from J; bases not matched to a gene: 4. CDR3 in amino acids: CASSWGGGAKNIQYF. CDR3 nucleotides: TGTGCCAGTAGTTGGGGCGGGGGAGCCAAAAACATTCAGTACTTC.

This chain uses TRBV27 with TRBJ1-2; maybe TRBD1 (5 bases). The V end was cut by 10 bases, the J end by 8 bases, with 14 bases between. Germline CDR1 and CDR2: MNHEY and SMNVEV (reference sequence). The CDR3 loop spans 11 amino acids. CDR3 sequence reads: CATSFGGGYTF. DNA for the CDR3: TGTGCCACCTCGTTTGGGGGAGGCTACACCTTC.

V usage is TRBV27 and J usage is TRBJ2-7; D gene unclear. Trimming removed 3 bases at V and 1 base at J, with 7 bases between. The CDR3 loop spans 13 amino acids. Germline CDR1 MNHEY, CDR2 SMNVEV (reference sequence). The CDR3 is CASSFVGSYEQYF. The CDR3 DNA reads TGTGCCAGCAGTTTTGTGGGTTCCTACGAGCAGTACTTC.

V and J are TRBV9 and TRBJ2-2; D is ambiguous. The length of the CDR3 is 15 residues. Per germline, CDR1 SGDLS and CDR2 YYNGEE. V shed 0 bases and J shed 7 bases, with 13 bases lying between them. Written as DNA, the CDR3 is TGTGCCAGCAGCGTAGCGTCGGGCCAAAGCGGGGAGCTGTTTTTT. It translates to CASSVASGQSGELFF.

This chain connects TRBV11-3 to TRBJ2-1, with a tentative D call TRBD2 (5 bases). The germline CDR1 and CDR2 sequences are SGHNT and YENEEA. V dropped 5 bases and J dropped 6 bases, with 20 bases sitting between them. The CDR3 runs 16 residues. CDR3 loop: CASSPIVLGGFNEQFF. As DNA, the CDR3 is TGTGCCAGCAGCCCGATTGTGTTAGGAGGCTTCAATGAGCAGTTCTTC. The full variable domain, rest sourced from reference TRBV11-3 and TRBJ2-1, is EAGVVQSPRYKIIEKKQPVAFWCNPISGHNTLYWYLQNLGQGPELLIRYENEEAVDDSQLPKDRFSAERLKGVDSTLKIQPAELGDSAVYLCASSPIVLGGFNEQFFGPGTRLTVL.

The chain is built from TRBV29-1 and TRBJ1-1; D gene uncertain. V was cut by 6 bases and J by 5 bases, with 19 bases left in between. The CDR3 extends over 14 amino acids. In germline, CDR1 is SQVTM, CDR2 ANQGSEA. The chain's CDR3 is CSVESLEGRTEAFF. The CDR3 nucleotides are TGCAGCGTCGAGAGCCTGGAAGGAAGGACTGAAGCTTTCTTT. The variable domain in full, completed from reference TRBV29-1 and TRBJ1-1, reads SAVISQKPSRDICQRGTSLTIQCQVDSQVTMMFWYRQQPGQSLTLIATANQGSEATYESGFVIDKFPISRPNLTFSTLTVSNMSPEDSSIYLCSVESLEGRTEAFFGQGTRLTVV.

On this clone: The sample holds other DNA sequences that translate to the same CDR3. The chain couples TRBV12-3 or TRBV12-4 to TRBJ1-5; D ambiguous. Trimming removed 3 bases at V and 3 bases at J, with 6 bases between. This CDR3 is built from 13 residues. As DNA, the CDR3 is TGTGCCAGCAGTTTGGGAATCAATCAGCCCCAGCATTTT. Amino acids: CASSLGINQPQHF.

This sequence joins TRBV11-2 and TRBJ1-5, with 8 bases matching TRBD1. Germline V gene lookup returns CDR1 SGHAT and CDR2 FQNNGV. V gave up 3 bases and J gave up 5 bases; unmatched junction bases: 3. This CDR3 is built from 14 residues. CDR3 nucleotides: TGTGCCAGCAGCTTCGACAGGGGAGATCAGCCCCAGCATTTT. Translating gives CASSFDRGDQPQHF.

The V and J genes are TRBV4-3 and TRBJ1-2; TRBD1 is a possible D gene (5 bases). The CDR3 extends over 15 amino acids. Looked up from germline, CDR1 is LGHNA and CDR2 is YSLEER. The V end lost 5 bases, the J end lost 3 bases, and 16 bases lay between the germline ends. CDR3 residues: CASSAPGTGDYGYTF. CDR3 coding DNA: TGCGCCAGCAGCGCGCCGGGCACGGGGGACTATGGCTACACCTTC.

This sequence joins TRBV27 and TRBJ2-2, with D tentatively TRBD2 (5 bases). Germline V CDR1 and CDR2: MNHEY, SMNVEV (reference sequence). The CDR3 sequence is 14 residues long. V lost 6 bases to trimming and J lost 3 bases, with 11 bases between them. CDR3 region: CASSLRDDTGELFF. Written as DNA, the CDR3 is TGTGCCAGCAGCCTCCGGGATGACACCGGGGAGCTGTTTTTT.

The CDR3 spells CASSFRTSGDEQYF. CDR3 DNA sequence: TGCGCCAGCAGCTTCCGGACTAGCGGGGACGAGCAGTACTTC. The rearrangement uses TRBV5-1 and TRBJ2-7; 12 bases are shared with TRBD2. Trimming cost V 2 bases and J 5 bases; bases outside gene matches: 2. The CDR3 runs to 14 residues. Germline V gene data show CDR1 as SGHRS and CDR2 as YFSETQ.

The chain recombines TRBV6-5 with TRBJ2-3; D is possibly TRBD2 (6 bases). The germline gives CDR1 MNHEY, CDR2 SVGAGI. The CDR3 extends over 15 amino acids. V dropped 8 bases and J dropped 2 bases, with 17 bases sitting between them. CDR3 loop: CASARDPTNTDTQYF. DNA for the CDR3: TGTGCCAGCGCGCGGGACCCCACAAACACAGATACGCAGTATTTT.

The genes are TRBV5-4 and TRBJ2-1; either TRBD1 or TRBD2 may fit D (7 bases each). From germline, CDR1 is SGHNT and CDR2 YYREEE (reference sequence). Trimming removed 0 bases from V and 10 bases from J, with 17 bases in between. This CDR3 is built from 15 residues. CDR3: CASSLAGGGGQEQFF. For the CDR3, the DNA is TGTGCCAGCAGCTTGGCGGGGGGAGGGGGCCAAGAGCAGTTCTTC.

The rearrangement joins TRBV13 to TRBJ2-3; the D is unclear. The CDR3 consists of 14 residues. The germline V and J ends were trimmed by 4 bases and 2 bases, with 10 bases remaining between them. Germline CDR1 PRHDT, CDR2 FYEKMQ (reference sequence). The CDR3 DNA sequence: TGTGCCAGCAGCTCCCTACTATCCACAGATACGCAGTATTTT. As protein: CASSSLLSTDTQYF.

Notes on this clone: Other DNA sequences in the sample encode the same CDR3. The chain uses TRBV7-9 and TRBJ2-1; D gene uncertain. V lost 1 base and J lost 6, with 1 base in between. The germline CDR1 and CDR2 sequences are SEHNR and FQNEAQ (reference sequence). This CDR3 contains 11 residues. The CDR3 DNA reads TGTGCCAGCAGCTTAGGCAATGAGCAGTTCTTC. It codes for CASSLGNEQFF.

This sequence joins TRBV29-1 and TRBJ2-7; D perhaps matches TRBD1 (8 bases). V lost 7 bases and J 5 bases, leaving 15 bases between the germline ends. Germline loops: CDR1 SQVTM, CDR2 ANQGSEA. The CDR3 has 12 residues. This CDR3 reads CSAETGGDEQYF. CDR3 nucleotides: TGCAGCGCCGAAACAGGGGGGGACGAGCAGTACTTC.

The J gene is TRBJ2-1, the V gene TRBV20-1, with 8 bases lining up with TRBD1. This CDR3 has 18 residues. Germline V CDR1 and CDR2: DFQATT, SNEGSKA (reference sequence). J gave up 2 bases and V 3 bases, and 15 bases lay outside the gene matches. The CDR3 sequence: CSASSPGGAIGAYNEQFF. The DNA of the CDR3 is TGCAGTGCTAGTTCGCCAGGGGGCGCGATAGGCGCCTACAATGAGCAGTTCTTC.

This CDR3 reads CASSDTSGPDTQYF. The CDR3 nucleotides read TGTGCCAGCAGTGACACTAGCGGCCCCGATACGCAGTATTTT. The V and J genes are TRBV2 and TRBJ2-3; TRBD2 agrees at 8 bases. The CDR3 is 14 amino acids. Unmatched junction bases numbered 5, after V lost 3 bases and J lost 6 bases. Germline V gives CDR1 SNHLY, CDR2 FYNNEI.

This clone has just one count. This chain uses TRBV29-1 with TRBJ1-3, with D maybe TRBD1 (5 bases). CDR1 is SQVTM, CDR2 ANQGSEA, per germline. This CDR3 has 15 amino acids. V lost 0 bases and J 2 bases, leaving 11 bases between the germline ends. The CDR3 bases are TGCAGCGTTGAAGATCTGGAACAGGCTGGAAACACCATATATTTT. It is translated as CSVEDLEQAGNTIYF.

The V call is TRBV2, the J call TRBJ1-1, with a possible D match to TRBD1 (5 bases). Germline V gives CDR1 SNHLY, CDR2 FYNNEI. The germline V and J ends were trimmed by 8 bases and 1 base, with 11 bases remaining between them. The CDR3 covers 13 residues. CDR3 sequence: CASGLDRNTEAFF. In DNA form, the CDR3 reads TGTGCCAGCGGGCTCGACAGGAACACTGAAGCTTTCTTT. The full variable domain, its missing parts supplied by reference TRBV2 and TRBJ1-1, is EPEVTQTPSHQVTQMGQEVILRCVPISNHLYFYWYRQILGQKVEFLVSFYNNEISEKSEIFDDQFSVERPDGSNFTLKIRSTKLEDSAMYFCASGLDRNTEAFFGQGTRLTVV.

The chain's CDR3 is CASSLGQGSGYTF. Here the CDR3 DNA reads TGTGCCAGCAGTTTAGGACAGGGAAGCGGCTACACCTTC. The V and J genes are TRBV12-3 or TRBV12-4 and TRBJ1-2, with 7 bases fitting TRBD1. V dropped 1 base and J dropped 8; count of bases not matched to a gene: 4. The CDR3 spans 13 residues.

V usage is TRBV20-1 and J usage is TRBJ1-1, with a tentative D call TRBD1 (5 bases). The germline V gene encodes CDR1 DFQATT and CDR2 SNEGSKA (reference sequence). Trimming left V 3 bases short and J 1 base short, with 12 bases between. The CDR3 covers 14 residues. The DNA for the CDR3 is TGCAGTGCTAGTGAAGTGAGGGGGAACACTGAAGCTTTCTTT. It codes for CSASEVRGNTEAFF.

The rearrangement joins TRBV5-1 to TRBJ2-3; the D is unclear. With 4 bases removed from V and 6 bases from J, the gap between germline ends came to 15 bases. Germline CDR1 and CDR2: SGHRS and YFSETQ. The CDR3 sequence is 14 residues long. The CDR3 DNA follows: TGCGCCAGCAGCGTGAAAGGCTCCGGGGATACGCAGTATTTT. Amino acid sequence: CASSVKGSGDTQYF.